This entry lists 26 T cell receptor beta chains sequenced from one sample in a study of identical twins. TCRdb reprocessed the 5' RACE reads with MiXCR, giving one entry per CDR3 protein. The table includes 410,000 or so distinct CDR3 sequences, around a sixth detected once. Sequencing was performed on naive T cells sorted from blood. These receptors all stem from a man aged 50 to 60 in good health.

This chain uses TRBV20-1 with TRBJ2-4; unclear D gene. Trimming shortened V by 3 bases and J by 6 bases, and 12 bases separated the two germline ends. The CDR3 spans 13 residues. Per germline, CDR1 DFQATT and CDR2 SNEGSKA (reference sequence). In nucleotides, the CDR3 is TGCAGTGCTAGTTCTGGGCCGGGAAACATTCAGTACTTC. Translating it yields CSASSGPGNIQYF.

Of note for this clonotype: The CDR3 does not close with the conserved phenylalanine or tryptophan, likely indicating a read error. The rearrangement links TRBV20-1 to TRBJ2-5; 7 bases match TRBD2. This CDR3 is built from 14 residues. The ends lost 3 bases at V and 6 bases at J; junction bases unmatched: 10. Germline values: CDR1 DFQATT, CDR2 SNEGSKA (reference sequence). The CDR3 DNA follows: TGCAGTGCTAGCGTGGGAGGGCCCTCGAAGACCCAGTACATC. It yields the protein CSASVGGPSKTQYI.

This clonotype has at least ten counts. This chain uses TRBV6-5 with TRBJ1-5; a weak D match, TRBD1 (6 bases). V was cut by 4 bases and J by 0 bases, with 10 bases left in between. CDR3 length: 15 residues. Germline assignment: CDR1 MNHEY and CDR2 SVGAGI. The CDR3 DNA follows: TGTGCCAGCAGTTTGGCGGGGGCTAGCAATCAGCCCCAGCATTTT. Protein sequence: CASSLAGASNQPQHF.

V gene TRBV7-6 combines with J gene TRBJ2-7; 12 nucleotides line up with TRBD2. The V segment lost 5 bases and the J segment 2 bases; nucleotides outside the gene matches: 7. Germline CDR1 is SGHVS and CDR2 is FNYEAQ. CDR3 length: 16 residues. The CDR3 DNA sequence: TGTGCCAGCAGCGTCAGGACTAGCGGGGATACCTACGAGCAGTACTTC. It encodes CASSVRTSGDTYEQYF. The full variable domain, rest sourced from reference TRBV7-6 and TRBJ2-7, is GAGVSQSPRYKVTKRGQDVALRCDPISGHVSLYWYRQALGQGPEFLTYFNYEAQQDKSGLPNDRFSAERPEGSISTLTIQRTEQRDSAMYRCASSVRTSGDTYEQYFGPGTRLTVT.

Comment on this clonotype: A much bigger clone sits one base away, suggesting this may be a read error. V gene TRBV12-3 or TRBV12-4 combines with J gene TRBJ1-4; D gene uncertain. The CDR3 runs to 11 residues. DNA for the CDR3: TGTGCCAGCATTTTAAATAGTCAACTGTTTTTT. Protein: CASILNSQLFF.

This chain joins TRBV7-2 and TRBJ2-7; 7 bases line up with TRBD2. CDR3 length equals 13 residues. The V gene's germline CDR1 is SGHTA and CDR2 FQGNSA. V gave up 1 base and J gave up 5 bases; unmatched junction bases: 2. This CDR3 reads CASSLVAGDEQYF. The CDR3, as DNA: TGTGCCAGCAGCTTAGTTGCGGGAGACGAGCAGTACTTC.

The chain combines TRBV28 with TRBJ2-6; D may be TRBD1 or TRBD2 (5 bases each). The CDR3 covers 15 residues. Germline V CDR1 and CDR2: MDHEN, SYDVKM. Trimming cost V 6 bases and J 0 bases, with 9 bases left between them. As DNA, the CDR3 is TGTGCCAGCAGCTCCGGGGCCTCTGGGGCCAACGTCCTGACTTTC. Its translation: CASSSGASGANVLTF. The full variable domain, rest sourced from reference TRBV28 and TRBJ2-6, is DVKVTQSSRYLVKRTGEKVFLECVQDMDHENMFWYRQDPGLGLRLIYFSYDVKMKEKGDIPEGYSVSREKKERFSLILESASTNQTSMYLCASSSGASGANVLTFGAGSRLTVL.

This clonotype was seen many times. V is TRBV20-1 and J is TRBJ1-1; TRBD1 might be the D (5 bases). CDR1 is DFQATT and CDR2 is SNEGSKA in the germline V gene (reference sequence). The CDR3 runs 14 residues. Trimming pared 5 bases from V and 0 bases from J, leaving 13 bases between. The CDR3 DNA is TGCAGTGCTGCAAACGGGGCTTTGAACACTGAAGCTTTCTTT. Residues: CSAANGALNTEAFF.

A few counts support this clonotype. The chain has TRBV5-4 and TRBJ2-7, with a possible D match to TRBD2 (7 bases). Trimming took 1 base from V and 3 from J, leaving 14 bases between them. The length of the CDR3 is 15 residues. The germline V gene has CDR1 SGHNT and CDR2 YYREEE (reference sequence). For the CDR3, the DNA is TGTGCCAGCAGCTTGAGCGGGACAAAAAACTACGAGCAGTACTTC. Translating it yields CASSLSGTKNYEQYF.

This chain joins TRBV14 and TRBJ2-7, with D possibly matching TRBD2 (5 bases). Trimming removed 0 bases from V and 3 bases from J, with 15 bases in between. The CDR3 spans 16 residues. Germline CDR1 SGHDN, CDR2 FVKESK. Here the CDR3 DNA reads TGTGCCAGCAGCCAAGATTACGGGGAAACCTACTACGAGCAGTACTTC. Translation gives CASSQDYGETYYEQYF.

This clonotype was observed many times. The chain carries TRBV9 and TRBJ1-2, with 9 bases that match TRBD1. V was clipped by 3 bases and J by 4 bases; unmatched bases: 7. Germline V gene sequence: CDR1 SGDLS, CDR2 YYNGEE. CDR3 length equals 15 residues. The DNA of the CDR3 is TGTGCCAGCAGCGCCGGACAGGGGACCGGCTATGGCTACACCTTC. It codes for CASSAGQGTGYGYTF.

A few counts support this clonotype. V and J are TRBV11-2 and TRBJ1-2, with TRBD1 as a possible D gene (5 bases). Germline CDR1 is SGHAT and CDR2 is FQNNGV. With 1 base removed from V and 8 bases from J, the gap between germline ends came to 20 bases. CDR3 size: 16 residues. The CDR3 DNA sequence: TGTGCCAGCAGCTTAGTTCTCCCCCCTGAGACAGCCGGCTACACCTTC. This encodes CASSLVLPPETAGYTF.

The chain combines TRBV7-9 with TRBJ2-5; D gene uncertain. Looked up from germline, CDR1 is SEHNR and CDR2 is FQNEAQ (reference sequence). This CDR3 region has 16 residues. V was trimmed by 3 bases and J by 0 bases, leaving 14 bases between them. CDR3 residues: CASSFLHPSYQETQYF. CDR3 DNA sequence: TGTGCCAGCAGCTTTTTGCACCCCTCGTACCAAGAGACCCAGTACTTC.

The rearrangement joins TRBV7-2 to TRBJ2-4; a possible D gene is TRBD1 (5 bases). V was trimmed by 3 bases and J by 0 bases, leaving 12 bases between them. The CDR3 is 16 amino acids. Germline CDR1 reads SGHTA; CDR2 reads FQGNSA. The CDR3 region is CASSLASQGAKNIQYF. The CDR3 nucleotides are TGTGCCAGCAGCTTGGCCTCGCAGGGAGCCAAAAACATTCAGTACTTC.

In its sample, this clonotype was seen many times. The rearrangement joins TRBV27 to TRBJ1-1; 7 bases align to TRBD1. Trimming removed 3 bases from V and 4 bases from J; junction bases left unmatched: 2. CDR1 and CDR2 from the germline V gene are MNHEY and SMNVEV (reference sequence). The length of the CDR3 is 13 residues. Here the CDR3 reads CASSLGQSTEAFF. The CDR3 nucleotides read TGTGCCAGCAGTTTGGGACAGAGCACTGAAGCTTTCTTT.

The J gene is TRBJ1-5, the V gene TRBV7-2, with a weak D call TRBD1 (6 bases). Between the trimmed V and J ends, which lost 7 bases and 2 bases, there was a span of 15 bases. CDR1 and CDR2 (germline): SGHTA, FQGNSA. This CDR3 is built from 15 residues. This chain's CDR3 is CASTLTGIGNQPQHF. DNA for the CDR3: TGTGCCAGCACCCTTACAGGGATTGGCAATCAGCCCCAGCATTTT.

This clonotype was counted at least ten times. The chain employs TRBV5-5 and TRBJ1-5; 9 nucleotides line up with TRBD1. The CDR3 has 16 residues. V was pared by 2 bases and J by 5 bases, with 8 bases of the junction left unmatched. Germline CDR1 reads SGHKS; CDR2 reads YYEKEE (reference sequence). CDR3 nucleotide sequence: TGTGCCAGCAGCTTCTCACCGGGACAGGGCGATCAGCCCCAGCATTTT. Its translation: CASSFSPGQGDQPQHF.

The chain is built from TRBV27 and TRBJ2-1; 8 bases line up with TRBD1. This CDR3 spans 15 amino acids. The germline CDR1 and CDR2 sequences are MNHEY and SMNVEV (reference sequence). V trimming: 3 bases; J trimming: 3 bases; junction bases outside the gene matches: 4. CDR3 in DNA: TGTGCCAGCAGTTTTCAGGGGGCGGGCTACAATGAGCAGTTCTTC. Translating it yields CASSFQGAGYNEQFF.

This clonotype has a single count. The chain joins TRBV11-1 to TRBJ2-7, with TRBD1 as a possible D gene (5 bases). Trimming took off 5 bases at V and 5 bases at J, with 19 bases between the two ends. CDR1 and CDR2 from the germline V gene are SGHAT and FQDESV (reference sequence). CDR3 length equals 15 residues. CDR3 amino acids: CASSPRGHRLNEQYF. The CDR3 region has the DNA TGTGCCAGCAGCCCTCGCGGCCACAGGCTGAACGAGCAGTACTTC.

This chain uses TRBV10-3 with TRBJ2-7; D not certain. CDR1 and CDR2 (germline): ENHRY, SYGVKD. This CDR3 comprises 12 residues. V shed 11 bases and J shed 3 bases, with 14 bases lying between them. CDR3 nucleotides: TGTGCCTCCGGCGGCGGTGTCTACGAGCAGTACTTC. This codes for CASGGGVYEQYF.

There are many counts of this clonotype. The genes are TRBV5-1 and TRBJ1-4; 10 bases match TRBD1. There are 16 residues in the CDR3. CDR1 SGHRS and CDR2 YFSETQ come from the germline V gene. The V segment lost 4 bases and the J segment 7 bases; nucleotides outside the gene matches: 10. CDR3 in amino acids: CASSTGDRGKSEKLFF. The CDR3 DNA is TGCGCCAGCAGCACGGGGGACAGGGGAAAAAGTGAAAAACTGTTTTTT.

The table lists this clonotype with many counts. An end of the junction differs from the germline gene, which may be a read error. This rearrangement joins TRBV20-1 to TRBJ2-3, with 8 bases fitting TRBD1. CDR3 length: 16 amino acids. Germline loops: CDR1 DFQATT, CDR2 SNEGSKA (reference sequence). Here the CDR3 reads CSAREGAGTQGDTRGF. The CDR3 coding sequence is TGCAGTGCTAGAGAGGGGGCCGGGACACAGGGGGATACTAGGGGTTTT.

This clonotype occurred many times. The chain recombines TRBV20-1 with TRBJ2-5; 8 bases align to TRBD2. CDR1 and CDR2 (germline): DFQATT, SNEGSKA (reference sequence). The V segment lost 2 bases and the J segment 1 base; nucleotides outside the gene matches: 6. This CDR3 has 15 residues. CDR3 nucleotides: TGCAGTGCTAGACCAGGACTAGCCGTCCAAGAGACCCAGTACTTC. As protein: CSARPGLAVQETQYF.

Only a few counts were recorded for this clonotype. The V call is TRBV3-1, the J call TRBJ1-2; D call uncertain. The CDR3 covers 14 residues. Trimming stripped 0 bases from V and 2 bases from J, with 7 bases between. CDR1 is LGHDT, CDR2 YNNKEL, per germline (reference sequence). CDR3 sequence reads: CASSQDSENYGYTF. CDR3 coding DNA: TGTGCCAGCAGCCAAGACAGTGAGAACTATGGCTACACCTTC.

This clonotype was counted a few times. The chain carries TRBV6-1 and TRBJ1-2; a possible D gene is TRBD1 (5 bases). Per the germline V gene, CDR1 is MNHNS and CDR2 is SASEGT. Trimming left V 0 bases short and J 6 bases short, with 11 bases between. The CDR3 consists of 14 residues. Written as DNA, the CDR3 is TGTGCCAGCAGTGAAGCAGAACCGGGACATGGCTACACCTTC. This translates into CASSEAEPGHGYTF.

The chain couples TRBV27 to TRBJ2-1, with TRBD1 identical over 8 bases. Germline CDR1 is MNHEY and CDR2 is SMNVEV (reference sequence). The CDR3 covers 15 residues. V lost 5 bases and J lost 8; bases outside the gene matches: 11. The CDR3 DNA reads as TGTGCCAGCAGTCCTTTAGGACAGGGTCTTTATGAGCAGTTCTTC. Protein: CASSPLGQGLYEQFF.